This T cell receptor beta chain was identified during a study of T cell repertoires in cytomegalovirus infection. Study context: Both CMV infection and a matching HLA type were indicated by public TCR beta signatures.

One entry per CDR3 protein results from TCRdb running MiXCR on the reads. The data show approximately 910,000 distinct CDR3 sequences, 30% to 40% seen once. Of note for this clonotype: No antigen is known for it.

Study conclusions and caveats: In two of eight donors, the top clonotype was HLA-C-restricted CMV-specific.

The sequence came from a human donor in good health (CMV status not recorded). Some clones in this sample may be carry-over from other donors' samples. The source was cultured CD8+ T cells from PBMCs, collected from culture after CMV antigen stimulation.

For the CDR3, the DNA is TGTGCCACCAGTGGGGGGCAAGGTCAGCCCCAGCATTTT. Its translation is CATSGGQGQPQHF. The rearrangement links TRBV24-1 to TRBJ1-5, with D perhaps TRBD1 (6 bases). V was pared by 5 bases and J by 6 bases, with 10 bases between. CDR1 is KGHDR, CDR2 SFDVKD, per germline. The CDR3 has 13 residues.